This TCR beta chain appears in the sequencing data of a study of OX40 agonist ivuxolimab in advanced cancers. Study summary: Across the patients, intravenous ivuxolimab was delivered every 2 weeks at 0.01 to 10 mg/kg. Study-level results: Antigen specificity was not determined for the expanded peripheral T cells.

Remarks on this clone: Its antigen is still unknown.

Germline V gives CDR1 SGHRS, CDR2 YFSETQ. Trimming cost V 4 bases and J 0 bases, with 12 bases left between them. This CDR3 comprises 15 residues. Repertoires were generated with immunoSEQ multiplex PCR, while TCRdb's copy carries only in-frame clones and drops some. This table holds 60,000 to 75,000 clones, roughly 90% found once. Sample: CD4+ or CD8+ T cells sorted from blood, taken in a trial of the OX40 agonist ivuxolimab. This clonotype was obtained from an adult with an advanced solid tumor such as melanoma, head and neck, liver or kidney cancer. The chain uses TRBV5-1 and TRBJ2-3, with a weak D call TRBD1 (6 bases). CDR3 nucleotide sequence: TGCGCCAGCAGCGTGGGACACCCTAGCACAGATACGCAGTATTTT. Translating gives CASSVGHPSTDTQYF. Variable domain in full (rest from reference TRBV5-1 and TRBJ2-3): KAGVTQTPRYLIKTRGQQVTLSCSPISGHRSVSWYQQTPGQGLQFLFEYFSETQRNKGNFPGRFSGRQFSNSRSEMNVSTLELGDSALYLCASSVGHPSTDTQYFGPGTRLTVL.